What follows are 18 T cell receptor beta chains derived from one specimen sequenced in a study of blood T cell repertoires in COVID-19. Generated by immunoSEQ multiplex PCR, the TCRdb table keeps only in-frame clones and is missing some. This repertoire shows hundreds of thousands of clones, approximately 83% found once; its top ten account for about 27%. The material sequenced was peripheral blood. These TCRs come from a man between 40 and 49 years old with acute or convalescent COVID-19.

This chain connects TRBV5-5 to TRBJ1-1; no clear D. V was trimmed by 5 bases and J by 1 base, leaving 9 bases between them. Germline V gene lookup returns CDR1 SGHKS and CDR2 YYEKEE (reference sequence). The CDR3 length is 13 residues. As DNA, the CDR3 is TGTGCCAGCAGGTGGGCAGGGAACACTGAAGCTTTCTTT. Encoded protein: CASRWAGNTEAFF.

This clone came up a few times. J is TRBJ2-7 and V is TRBV12-3 or TRBV12-4; the match to TRBD1 covers 8 bases. The V segment lost 2 bases and the J segment 6 bases; nucleotides outside the gene matches: 3. The CDR3 length is 13 residues. In nucleotides, the CDR3 is TGTGCCAGCAGTTTATACAGGGGGTCCGAGCAGTACTTC. It encodes CASSLYRGSEQYF.

The chain couples TRBV4-1 to TRBJ1-4, with 9 bases that match TRBD1. Trimming at V came to 1 base and at J to 9 bases, leaving 9 bases not matched to a gene. Germline CDR1 reads MGHRA; CDR2 reads YSYEKL. This CDR3 spans 16 amino acids. CDR3 coding DNA: TGCGCCAGCAGCCAAGGGTGGGCGACAGGGGGTCAAAAACTGTTTTTT. Encoded protein: CASSQGWATGGQKLFF.

V and J are TRBV5-1 and TRBJ2-5, with D possibly TRBD1 on 5 matching bases. V shed 0 bases and J shed 1 base, with 10 bases lying between them. Germline V gene sequence: CDR1 SGHRS, CDR2 YFSETQ. The CDR3 has 15 amino acids. This CDR3 reads CASSLDSGPQETQYF. DNA of the CDR3: TGCGCCAGCAGCTTGGATTCAGGGCCCCAAGAGACCCAGTACTTC.

This chain connects TRBV2 to TRBJ2-7, with D possibly being TRBD1 (6 bases). This CDR3 is 12 amino acids long. Per the germline V gene, CDR1 is SNHLY and CDR2 is FYNNEI. Trimming cost V 7 bases and J 3 bases, with 10 bases left between them. CDR3 protein: CASMRGIYEQYF. The CDR3 DNA reads TGTGCCAGCATGAGGGGGATCTACGAGCAGTACTTC.

The chain links TRBV28 to TRBJ1-4, with 8 bases matching TRBD1. Germline values: CDR1 MDHEN, CDR2 SYDVKM. Trimming cost V 5 bases and J 5 bases; bases outside gene matches: 4. The CDR3 loop spans 14 amino acids. CDR3: CASSRTGTNEKLFF. The CDR3 nucleotides read TGTGCCAGCAGTCGGACAGGGACGAATGAAAAACTGTTTTTT.

The V call is TRBV7-8, the J call TRBJ1-3; 10 bases map to TRBD1. This CDR3 comprises 16 residues. The junction had 8 bases not matched to a gene; V was cut back by 5 bases and J by 4 bases. In germline, CDR1 is SGHVS, CDR2 FQNEAQ. The CDR3 DNA reads TGTGCCAGCAGCCAAAGCGCGACAGGGGGCGGAAACACCATATATTTT. It translates to CASSQSATGGGNTIYF.

The chain employs TRBV12-5 and TRBJ2-3; 9 bases agree with TRBD2. The V segment lost 3 bases and the J segment 4 bases; nucleotides outside the gene matches: 5. The CDR3 has 15 residues. Per germline, CDR1 LGHNT and CDR2 FRNRAP. Here the CDR3 reads CASGLRAGGADTQYF. The CDR3 bases are TGTGCTAGTGGTTTACGAGCGGGAGGCGCAGATACGCAGTATTTT.

J is TRBJ1-2 and V is TRBV2; possible D gene TRBD1, 6 bases. V gave up 4 bases and J gave up 6 bases, with 12 bases separating them. CDR3 length: 13 amino acids. CDR1 is SNHLY and CDR2 is FYNNEI in the germline V gene. The CDR3 coding sequence is TGTGCCAGCAGTGTCGTGAACAGGGATGGCTACACCTTC. Its translation: CASSVVNRDGYTF. The full variable domain, completed using reference TRBV2 and TRBJ1-2, is EPEVTQTPSHQVTQMGQEVILRCVPISNHLYFYWYRQILGQKVEFLVSFYNNEISEKSEIFDDQFSVERPDGSNFTLKIRSTKLEDSAMYFCASSVVNRDGYTFGSGTRLTVV.

The chain links TRBV6-5 to TRBJ1-2; no clear D. V shed 7 bases and J shed 2 bases, with 11 bases lying between them. Looked up from germline, CDR1 is MNHEY and CDR2 is SVGAGI. The CDR3 is made up of 13 amino acids. The CDR3 DNA is TGTGCCAGCAAGGCAGGACTAAACTATGGCTACACCTTC. It yields the protein CASKAGLNYGYTF.

The CDR3 region has the DNA TGTGCCAGCAGCCCTCGACCGGAGGGCACTGAAGCTTTCTTT. Translation: CASSPRPEGTEAFF. The V call is TRBV7-9, the J call TRBJ1-1; D not resolved. The V gene's germline CDR1 is SEHNR and CDR2 FQNEAQ (reference sequence). This CDR3 contains 14 residues. V gave up 5 bases and J gave up 4 bases, with 14 bases separating them.

The chain links TRBV6-5 to TRBJ2-7; 8 nucleotides line up with TRBD2. Germline CDR1 and CDR2: MNHEY and SVGAGI. The CDR3 contains 15 residues. The junction had 13 bases not matched to a gene; V was cut back by 7 bases and J by 5 bases. The CDR3 sequence: CASTDGAGTRNEQYF. CDR3 DNA sequence: TGTGCCAGCACCGACGGGGCCGGGACTAGAAACGAGCAGTACTTC.

The chain recombines TRBV19 with TRBJ1-5; no reliable D call. Trimming took 5 bases from V and 4 from J, leaving 9 bases between them. CDR3 length equals 13 residues. Germline CDR1 reads LNHDA; CDR2 reads SQIVND (reference sequence). DNA for the CDR3: TGTGCCAGTAGTCTCCAGACTAATCAGCCCCAGCATTTT. Its translation is CASSLQTNQPQHF.

The rearrangement links TRBV9 to TRBJ1-4; no firm D call. There are 13 residues in the CDR3. The germline V gene has CDR1 SGDLS and CDR2 YYNGEE. Trimming removed 5 bases at V and 8 bases at J, with 13 bases between. The CDR3 nucleotides are TGTGCCAGCAGTCCCACGGGCGGGGAAAAACTGTTTTTT. Amino acids: CASSPTGGEKLFF.

This clone was found once. V gene TRBV5-5 combines with J gene TRBJ1-4; 7 bases align to TRBD1. Germline V lookup: CDR1 SGHKS, CDR2 YYEKEE (reference sequence). The CDR3 totals 15 residues. Germline trimming cut 4 bases from V and 3 bases from J; bases unmatched to any gene: 6. DNA of the CDR3: TGTGCCAGCAGCCCCCCCCAGGGGGCTAATGAAAAACTGTTTTTT. This gives the protein CASSPPQGANEKLFF.

The chain links TRBV9 to TRBJ2-3; D might be TRBD2 (6 bases). This CDR3 is built from 16 residues. CDR1 is SGDLS, CDR2 YYNGEE, per germline. V was trimmed by 0 bases and J by 1 base, leaving 12 bases between them. In DNA form, the CDR3 reads TGTGCCAGCAGCGTAGGGGTAGGAGGGGGCACAGATACGCAGTATTTT. As protein: CASSVGVGGGTDTQYF.

CDR3 residues: CASQMTSGDYEQYF. The CDR3 coding sequence is TGCGCCAGCCAAATGACTAGCGGGGACTACGAGCAGTACTTC. This chain uses TRBV5-1 with TRBJ2-7; 11 bases align to TRBD2. Trimming cost V 7 bases and J 3 bases; bases outside gene matches: 6. The CDR3 is 14 residues long. The germline V gene encodes CDR1 SGHRS and CDR2 YFSETQ.

CDR3 sequence (DNA): TGTGCCAGCAGCCCTGGGACTAGCGGCGTTAGTTTGACCGGGGAGCTGTTTTTT. It yields the protein CASSPGTSGVSLTGELFF. The chain uses TRBV11-3 and TRBJ2-2; 11 bases map to TRBD2. CDR1 SGHNT and CDR2 YENEEA come from the germline V gene. The CDR3 runs to 18 residues. V shed 5 bases, J shed 5 bases, and the junction held 13 bases outside the gene matches.